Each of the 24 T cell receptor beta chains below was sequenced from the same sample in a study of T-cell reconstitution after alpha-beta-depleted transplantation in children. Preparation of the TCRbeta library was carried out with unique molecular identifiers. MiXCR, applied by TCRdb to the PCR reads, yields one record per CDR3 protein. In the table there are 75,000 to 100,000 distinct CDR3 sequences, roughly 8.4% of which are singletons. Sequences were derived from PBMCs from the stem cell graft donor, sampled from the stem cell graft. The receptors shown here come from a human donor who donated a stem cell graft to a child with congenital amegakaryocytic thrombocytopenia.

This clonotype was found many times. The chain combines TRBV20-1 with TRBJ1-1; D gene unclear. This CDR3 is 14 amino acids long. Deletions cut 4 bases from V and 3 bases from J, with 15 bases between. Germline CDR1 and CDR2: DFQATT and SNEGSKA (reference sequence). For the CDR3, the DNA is TGCAGTGCTAAAAGCGGAGGGAGGTACACTGAAGCTTTCTTT. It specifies CSAKSGGRYTEAFF.

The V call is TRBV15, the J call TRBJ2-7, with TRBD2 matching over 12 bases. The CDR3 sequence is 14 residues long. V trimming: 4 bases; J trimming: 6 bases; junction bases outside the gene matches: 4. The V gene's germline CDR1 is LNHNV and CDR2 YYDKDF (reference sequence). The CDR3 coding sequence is TGTGCCACCAGCAATGGACTAGCGGGAAGCGAGCAGTACTTC. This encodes CATSNGLAGSEQYF. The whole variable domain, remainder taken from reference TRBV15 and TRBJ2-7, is DAMVIQNPRYQVTQFGKPVTLSCSQTLNHNVMYWYQQKSSQAPKLLFHYYDKDFNNEADTPDNFQSRRPNTSFCFLDIRSPGLGDTAMYLCATSNGLAGSEQYFGPGTRLTVT.

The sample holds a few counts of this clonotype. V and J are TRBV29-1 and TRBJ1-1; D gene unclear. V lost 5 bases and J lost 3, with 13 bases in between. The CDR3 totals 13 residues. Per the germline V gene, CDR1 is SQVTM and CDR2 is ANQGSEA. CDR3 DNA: TGCAGCGTTCTTCTCCAGCTGGACACTGAAGCTTTCTTT. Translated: CSVLLQLDTEAFF.

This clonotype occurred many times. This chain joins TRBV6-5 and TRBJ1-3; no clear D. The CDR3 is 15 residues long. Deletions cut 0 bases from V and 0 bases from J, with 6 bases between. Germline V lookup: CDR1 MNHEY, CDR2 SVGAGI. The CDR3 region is CASSYSRSSGNTIYF. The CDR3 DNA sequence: TGTGCCAGCAGTTACTCCCGGTCCTCTGGAAACACCATATATTTT.

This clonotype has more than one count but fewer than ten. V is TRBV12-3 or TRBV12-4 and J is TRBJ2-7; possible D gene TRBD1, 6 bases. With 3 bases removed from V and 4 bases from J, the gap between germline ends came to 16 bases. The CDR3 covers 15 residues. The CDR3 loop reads CASSLYQGHAYEQYF. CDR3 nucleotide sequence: TGTGCCAGCAGTTTGTACCAGGGGCATGCATACGAGCAGTACTTC.

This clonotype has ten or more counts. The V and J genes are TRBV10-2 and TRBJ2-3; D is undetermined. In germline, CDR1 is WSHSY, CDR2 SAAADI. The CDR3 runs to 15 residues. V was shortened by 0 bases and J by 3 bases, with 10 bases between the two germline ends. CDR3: CASSESTRGTDTQYF. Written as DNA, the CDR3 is TGCGCCAGCAGTGAGTCGACTCGTGGGACAGATACGCAGTATTTT.

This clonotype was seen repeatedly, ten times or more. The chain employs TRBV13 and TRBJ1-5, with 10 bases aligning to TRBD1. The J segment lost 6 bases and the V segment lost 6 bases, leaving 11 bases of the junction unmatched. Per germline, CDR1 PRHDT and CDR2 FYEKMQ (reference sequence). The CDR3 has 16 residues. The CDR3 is CASSNSRTGGGQPQHF. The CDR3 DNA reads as TGTGCCAGCAGTAATAGTCGGACAGGGGGGGGTCAGCCCCAGCATTTT. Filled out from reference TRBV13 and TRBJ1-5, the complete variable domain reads AAGVIQSPRHLIKEKRETATLKCYPIPRHDTVYWYQQGPGQDPQFLISFYEKMQSDKGSIPDRFSAQQFSDYHSELNMSSLELGDSALYFCASSNSRTGGGQPQHFGDGTRLSIL.

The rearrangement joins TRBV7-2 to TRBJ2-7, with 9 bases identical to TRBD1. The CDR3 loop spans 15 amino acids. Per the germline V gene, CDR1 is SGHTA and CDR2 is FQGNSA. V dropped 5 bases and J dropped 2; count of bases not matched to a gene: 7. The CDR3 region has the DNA TGTGCCAGCAGCCAACAAGGACAGGGGACCTACGAGCAGTACTTC. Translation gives CASSQQGQGTYEQYF.

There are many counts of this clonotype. DNA for the CDR3: TGTGCCAGCAGTTTATTAGGTTCGAAGGACGGCATCTACGAGCAGTACTTC. It specifies CASSLLGSKDGIYEQYF. This chain connects TRBV28 to TRBJ2-7, with D unclear. V gave up 1 base and J gave up 3 bases, with 19 bases separating them. CDR1 MDHEN and CDR2 SYDVKM come from the germline V gene. The CDR3 spans 17 residues.

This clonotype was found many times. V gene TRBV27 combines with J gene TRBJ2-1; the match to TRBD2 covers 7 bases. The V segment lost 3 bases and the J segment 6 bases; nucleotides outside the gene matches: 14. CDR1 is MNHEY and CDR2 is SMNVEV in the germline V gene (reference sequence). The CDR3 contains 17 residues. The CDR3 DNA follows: TGTGCCAGCAGTTTTAACGGGTTCGGGGGGATTGGCAATGAGCAGTTCTTC. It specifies CASSFNGFGGIGNEQFF.

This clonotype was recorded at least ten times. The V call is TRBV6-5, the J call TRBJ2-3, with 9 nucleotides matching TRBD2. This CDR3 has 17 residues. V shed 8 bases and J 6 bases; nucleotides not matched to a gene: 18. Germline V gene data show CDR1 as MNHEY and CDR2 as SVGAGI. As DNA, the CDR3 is TGTGCCAGCCTGGCCGGGACTAGCTTCCCAACTGCGGATACGCAGTATTTT. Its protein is CASLAGTSFPTADTQYF.

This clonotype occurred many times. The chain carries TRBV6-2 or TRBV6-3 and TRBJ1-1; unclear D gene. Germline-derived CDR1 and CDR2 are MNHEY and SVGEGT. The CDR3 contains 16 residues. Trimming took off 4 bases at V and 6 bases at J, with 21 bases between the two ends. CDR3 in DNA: TGTGCCAGCAGTTCAACAGCCGAGCGTCTGTACGCTGAAGCTTTCTTT. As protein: CASSSTAERLYAEAFF.

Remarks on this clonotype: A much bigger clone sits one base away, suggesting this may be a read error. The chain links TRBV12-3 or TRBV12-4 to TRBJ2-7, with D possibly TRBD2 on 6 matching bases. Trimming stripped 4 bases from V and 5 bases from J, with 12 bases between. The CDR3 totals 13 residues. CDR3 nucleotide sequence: TGTGCCAGCAGTTACGGGAGAGGGAACGAGCAGTACTTC. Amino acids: CASSYGRGNEQYF.

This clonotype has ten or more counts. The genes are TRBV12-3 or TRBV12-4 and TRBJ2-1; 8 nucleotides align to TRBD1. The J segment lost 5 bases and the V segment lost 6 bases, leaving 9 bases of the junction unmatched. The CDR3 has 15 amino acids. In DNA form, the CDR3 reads TGTGCCAGCAGGGCGACAGGGGACCCCCACAATGAGCAGTTCTTC. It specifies CASRATGDPHNEQFF.

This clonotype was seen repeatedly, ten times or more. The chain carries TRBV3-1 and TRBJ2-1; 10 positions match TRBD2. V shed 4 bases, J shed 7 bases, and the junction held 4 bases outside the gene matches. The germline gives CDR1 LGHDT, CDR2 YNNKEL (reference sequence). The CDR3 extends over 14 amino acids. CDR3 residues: CASSRTSGRNEQFF. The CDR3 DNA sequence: TGTGCCAGCAGCCGGACTAGCGGCAGGAATGAGCAGTTCTTC.

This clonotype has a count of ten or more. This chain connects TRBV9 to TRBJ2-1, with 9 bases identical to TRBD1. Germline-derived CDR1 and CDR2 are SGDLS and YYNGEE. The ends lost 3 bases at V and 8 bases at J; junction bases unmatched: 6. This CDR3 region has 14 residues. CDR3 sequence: CASSATQGADEQFF. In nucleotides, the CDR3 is TGTGCCAGCAGCGCGACACAGGGGGCGGATGAGCAGTTCTTC.

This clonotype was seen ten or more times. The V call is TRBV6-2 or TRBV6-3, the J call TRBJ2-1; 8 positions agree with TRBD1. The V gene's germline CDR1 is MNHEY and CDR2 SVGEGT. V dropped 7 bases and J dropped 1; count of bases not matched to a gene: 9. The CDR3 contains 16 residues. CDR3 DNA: TGTGCCAGCAACACGATATGGGACAGGTCCTACAATGAGCAGTTCTTC. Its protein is CASNTIWDRSYNEQFF.

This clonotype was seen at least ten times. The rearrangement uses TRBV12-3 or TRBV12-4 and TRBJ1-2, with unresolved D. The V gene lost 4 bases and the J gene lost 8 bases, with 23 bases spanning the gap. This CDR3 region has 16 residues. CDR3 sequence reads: CASSYNSDGGLGGYTF. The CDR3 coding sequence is TGTGCCAGCAGTTACAACTCGGACGGAGGCTTAGGGGGCTACACCTTC.

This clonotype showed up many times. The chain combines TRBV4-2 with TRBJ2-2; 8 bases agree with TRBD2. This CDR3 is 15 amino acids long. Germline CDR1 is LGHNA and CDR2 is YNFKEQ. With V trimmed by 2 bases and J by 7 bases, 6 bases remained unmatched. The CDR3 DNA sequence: TGTGCCAGCAGCCAATATAGCGGGACTGTCGGGGAGCTGTTTTTT. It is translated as CASSQYSGTVGELFF.

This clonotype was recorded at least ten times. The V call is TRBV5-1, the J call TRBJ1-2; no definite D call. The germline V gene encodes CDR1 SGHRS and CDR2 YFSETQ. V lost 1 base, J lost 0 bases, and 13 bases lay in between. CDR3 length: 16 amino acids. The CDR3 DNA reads TGCGCCAGCAGCTTGAATTCCAGGCAACCTAACTATGGCTACACCTTC. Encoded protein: CASSLNSRQPNYGYTF.

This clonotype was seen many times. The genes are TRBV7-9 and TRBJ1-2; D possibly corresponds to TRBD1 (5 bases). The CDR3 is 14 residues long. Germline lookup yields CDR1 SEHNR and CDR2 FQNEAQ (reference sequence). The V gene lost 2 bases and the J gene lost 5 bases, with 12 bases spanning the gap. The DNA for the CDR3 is TGTGCCAGCAGCTTACCAGGGAACCCGTATGGCTACACCTTC. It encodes CASSLPGNPYGYTF.

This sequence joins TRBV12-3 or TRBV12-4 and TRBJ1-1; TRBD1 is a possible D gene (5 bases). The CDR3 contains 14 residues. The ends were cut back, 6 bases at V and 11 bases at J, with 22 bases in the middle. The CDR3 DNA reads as TGTGCCAGCAGGCTTGTAGCGGCGGCGGGGGGGGCTTTCTTT. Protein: CASRLVAAAGGAFF.

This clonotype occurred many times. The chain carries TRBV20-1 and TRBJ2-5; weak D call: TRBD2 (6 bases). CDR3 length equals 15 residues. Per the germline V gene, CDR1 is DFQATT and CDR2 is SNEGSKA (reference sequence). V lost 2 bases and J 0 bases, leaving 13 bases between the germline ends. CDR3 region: CSARSWGEYQETQYF. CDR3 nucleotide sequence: TGCAGTGCTAGATCGTGGGGGGAGTACCAAGAGACCCAGTACTTC.

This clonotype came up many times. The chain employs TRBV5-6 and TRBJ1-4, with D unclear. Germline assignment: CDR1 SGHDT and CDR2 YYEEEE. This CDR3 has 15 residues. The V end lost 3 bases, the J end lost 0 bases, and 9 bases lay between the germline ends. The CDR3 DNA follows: TGTGCCAGCAGCTCGCTTGGGTCAACTAATGAAAAACTGTTTTTT. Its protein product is CASSSLGSTNEKLFF.